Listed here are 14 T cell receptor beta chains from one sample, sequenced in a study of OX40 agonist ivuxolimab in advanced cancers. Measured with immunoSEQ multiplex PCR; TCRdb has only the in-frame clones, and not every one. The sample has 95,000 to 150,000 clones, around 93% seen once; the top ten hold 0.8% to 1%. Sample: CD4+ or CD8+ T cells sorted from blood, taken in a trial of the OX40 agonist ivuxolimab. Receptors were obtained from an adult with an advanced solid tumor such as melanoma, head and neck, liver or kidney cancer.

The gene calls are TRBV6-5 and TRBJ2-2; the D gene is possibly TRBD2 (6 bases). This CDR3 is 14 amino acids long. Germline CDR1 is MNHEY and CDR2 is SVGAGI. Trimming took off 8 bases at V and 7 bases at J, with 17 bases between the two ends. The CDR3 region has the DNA TGTGCCAGCCACAAGCGGGCAGGGCACGGGGAGCTGTTTTTT. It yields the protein CASHKRAGHGELFF.

For the CDR3, the DNA is TGTGCCAGCAGTTGGAAAAGAAAAGGGGGTGGTGGGGCCAACGTCCTGACTTTC. It specifies CASSWKRKGGGGANVLTF. The chain links TRBV28 to TRBJ2-6; D is possibly TRBD1 (6 bases). Trimming shortened V by 4 bases and J by 3 bases, and 19 bases separated the two germline ends. The CDR3 runs to 18 residues. Germline V lookup: CDR1 MDHEN, CDR2 SYDVKM.

CDR3 protein: CASSEVARQGLGYTF. CDR3 nucleotide sequence: TGTGCCAGCAGTGAAGTGGCCCGACAGGGGCTCGGCTACACCTTC. The chain links TRBV6-1 to TRBJ1-2; 8 bases are a match to TRBD1. The germline V gene encodes CDR1 MNHNS and CDR2 SASEGT. V was pared by 1 base and J by 8 bases, with 9 bases of the junction left unmatched. The CDR3 covers 15 residues.

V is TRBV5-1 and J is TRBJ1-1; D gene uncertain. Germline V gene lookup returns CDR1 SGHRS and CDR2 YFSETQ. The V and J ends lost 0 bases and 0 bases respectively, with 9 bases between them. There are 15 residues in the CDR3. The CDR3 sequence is CASSLDDPVNTEAFF. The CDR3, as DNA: TGCGCCAGCAGCTTGGATGACCCCGTGAACACTGAAGCTTTCTTT.

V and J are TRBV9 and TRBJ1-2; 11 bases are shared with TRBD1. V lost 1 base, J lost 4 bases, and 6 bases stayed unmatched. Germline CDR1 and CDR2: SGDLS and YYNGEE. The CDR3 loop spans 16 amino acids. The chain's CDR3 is CASSVRTGGAGYGYTF. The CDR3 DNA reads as TGTGCCAGCAGCGTACGGACAGGGGGCGCGGGCTATGGCTACACCTTC.

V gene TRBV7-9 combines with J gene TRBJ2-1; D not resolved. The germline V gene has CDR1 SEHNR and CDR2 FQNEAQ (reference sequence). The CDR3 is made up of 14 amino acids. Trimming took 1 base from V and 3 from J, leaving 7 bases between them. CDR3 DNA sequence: TGTGCCAGCAGCTTAGGTCTCGGCTACAATGAGCAGTTCTTC. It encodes CASSLGLGYNEQFF.

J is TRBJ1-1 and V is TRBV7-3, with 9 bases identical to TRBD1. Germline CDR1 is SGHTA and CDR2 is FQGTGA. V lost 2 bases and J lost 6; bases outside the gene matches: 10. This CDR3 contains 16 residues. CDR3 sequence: CASSLHPGQGVSEAFF. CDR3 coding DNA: TGTGCCAGCAGCTTACATCCGGGACAGGGCGTTTCTGAAGCTTTCTTT.

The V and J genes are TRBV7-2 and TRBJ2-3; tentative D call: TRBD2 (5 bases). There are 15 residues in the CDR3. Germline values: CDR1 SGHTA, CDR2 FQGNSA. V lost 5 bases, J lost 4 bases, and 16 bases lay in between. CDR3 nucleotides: TGTGCCAGCAGCCCTCAGGAGGCCGGGCCAGATACGCAGTATTTT. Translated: CASSPQEAGPDTQYF.

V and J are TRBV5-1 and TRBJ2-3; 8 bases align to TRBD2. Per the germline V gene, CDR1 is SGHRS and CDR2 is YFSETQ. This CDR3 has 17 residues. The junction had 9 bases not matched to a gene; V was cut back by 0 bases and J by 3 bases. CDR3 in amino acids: CASSLAKAGEGTDTQYF. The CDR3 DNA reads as TGCGCCAGCAGCTTGGCAAAAGCGGGAGAGGGTACAGATACGCAGTATTTT.

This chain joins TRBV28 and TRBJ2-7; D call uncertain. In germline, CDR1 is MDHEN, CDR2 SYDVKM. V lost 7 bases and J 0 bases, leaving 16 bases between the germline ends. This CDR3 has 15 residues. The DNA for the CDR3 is TGTGCCAGCAAGGGTGTCGACGCGTCCTCCTACGAGCAGTACTTC. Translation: CASKGVDASSYEQYF. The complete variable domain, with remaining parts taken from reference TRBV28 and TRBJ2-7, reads DVKVTQSSRYLVKRTGEKVFLECVQDMDHENMFWYRQDPGLGLRLIYFSYDVKMKEKGDIPEGYSVSREKKERFSLILESASTNQTSMYLCASKGVDASSYEQYFGPGTRLTVT.

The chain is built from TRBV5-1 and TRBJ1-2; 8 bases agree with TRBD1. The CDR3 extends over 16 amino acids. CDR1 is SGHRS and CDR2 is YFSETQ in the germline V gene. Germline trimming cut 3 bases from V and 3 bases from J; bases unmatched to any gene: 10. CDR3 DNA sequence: TGCGCCAGCAGCTGGAGGACAGGGAACCAAGACTATGGCTACACCTTC. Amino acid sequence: CASSWRTGNQDYGYTF.

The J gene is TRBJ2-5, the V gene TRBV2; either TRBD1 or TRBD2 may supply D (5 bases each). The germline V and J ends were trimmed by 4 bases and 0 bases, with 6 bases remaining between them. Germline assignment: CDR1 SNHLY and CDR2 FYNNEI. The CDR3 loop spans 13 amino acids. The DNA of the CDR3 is TGTGCCAGCAGTGGGGGGTACCAAGAGACCCAGTACTTC. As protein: CASSGGYQETQYF. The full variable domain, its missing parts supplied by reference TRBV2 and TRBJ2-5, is EPEVTQTPSHQVTQMGQEVILRCVPISNHLYFYWYRQILGQKVEFLVSFYNNEISEKSEIFDDQFSVERPDGSNFTLKIRSTKLEDSAMYFCASSGGYQETQYFGPGTRLLVL.

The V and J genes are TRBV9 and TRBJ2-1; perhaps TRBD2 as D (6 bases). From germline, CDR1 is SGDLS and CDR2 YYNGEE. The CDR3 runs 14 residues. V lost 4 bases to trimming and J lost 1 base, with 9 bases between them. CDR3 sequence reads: CASSPGLSYNEQFF. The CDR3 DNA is TGTGCCAGCAGCCCGGGACTGTCCTACAATGAGCAGTTCTTC.

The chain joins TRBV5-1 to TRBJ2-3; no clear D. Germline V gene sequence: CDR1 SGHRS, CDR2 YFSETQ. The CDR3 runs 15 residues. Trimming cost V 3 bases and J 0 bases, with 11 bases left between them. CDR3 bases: TGCGCCAGCAGCTGGTTAAGTATCAGCACAGATACGCAGTATTTT. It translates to CASSWLSISTDTQYF.